This entry lists 16 T cell receptor beta chains sequenced from one sample in a study of blood T cell repertoires in COVID-19. Generated by immunoSEQ multiplex PCR, the TCRdb table keeps only in-frame clones and is missing some. The sample includes about 350,000 clones, 88% of them seen just once. Sequencing input: PBMCs or T cells enriched from blood (not recorded which). These TCRs come from a woman aged 25-40 years who had been exposed to COVID-19.

The rearrangement links TRBV19 to TRBJ2-3; 7 nucleotides align to TRBD2. J was trimmed by 1 base and V by 2 bases; bases with no gene match: 9. CDR3 length: 17 amino acids. CDR1 and CDR2 from the germline V gene are LNHDA and SQIVND (reference sequence). CDR3 nucleotide sequence: TGTGCCAGTAGTATATTTGGGGGGGTCCCCGGCACAGATACGCAGTATTTT. Its protein is CASSIFGGVPGTDTQYF.

DNA of the CDR3: TGTGCCAGCGGACTAGCCCGCGAGCAGTACTTC. Encoded protein: CASGLAREQYF. This chain links TRBV28 with TRBJ2-7, with TRBD2 matching over 8 bases. The CDR3 covers 11 residues. Trimming cost V 8 bases and J 6 bases; bases outside gene matches: 3. In germline, CDR1 is MDHEN, CDR2 SYDVKM.

Only a few counts were recorded for this clone. V and J are TRBV19 and TRBJ1-3; a possible D gene is TRBD1 (6 bases). This CDR3 is built from 14 residues. With 3 bases removed from V and 6 bases from J, the gap between germline ends came to 12 bases. From germline, CDR1 is LNHDA and CDR2 SQIVND (reference sequence). CDR3: CASSILQGPNTIYF. DNA for the CDR3: TGTGCCAGTAGTATCCTACAGGGTCCAAACACCATATATTTT.

V gene TRBV3-1 (or the pseudogene TRBV3-2) combines with J gene TRBJ2-3; weak D call: TRBD2 (6 bases). V lost 4 bases to trimming and J lost 7 bases, with 9 bases between them. Germline V lookup: CDR1 LGHDT, CDR2 YNNKEL (reference sequence). The CDR3 runs to 12 residues. CDR3 DNA: TGTGCCAGCAGCCTTCGGACTAATACGCAGTATTTT. This translates into CASSLRTNTQYF.

J is TRBJ2-1 and V is TRBV18, with D perhaps TRBD1 (9 bases). The V gene lost 6 bases and the J gene lost 5 bases, with 29 bases spanning the gap. The CDR3 extends over 19 amino acids. Germline lookup yields CDR1 KGHSH and CDR2 LQKENI. In DNA, the CDR3 is TGTGCCAGCTCCCACAGGGGGCGCCGAGCGGGAGAGTACGACAATGAGCAGTTCTTC. Translating gives CASSHRGRRAGEYDNEQFF.

The CDR3 nucleotides read TGTGCCAGCAGCTTCCCCAGCGGGAACTACGAGCAGTACTTC. It specifies CASSFPSGNYEQYF. The chain recombines TRBV7-9 with TRBJ2-7, with 7 bases lining up with TRBD2. V gave up 3 bases and J gave up 3 bases; unmatched junction bases: 5. CDR3 length: 14 amino acids. The germline CDR1 and CDR2 sequences are SEHNR and FQNEAQ (reference sequence).

The chain uses TRBV27 and TRBJ2-1; D is possibly TRBD1 (6 bases). Deletions cut 4 bases from V and 1 base from J, with 14 bases between. The germline gives CDR1 MNHEY, CDR2 SMNVEV (reference sequence). This CDR3 region has 16 residues. In nucleotides, the CDR3 is TGTGCCAGCAGTTCTGGAGCCAGGGGTTCCTACAATGAGCAGTTCTTC. It translates to CASSSGARGSYNEQFF.

V usage is TRBV9 and J usage is TRBJ2-5; weak D call: TRBD2 (6 bases). The germline V gene has CDR1 SGDLS and CDR2 YYNGEE. This CDR3 has 17 amino acids. V was cut by 4 bases and J by 7 bases, with 26 bases left in between. The CDR3 loop is CASSPSLSRGVRGTQYF. The CDR3 DNA reads as TGTGCCAGCAGCCCTTCTCTCTCTCGCGGGGTCCGTGGGACCCAGTACTTC.

The chain has TRBV28 and TRBJ2-3; TRBD2 matches at 10 bases. The CDR3 covers 16 residues. V lost 6 bases and J lost 7; bases outside the gene matches: 13. In germline, CDR1 is MDHEN, CDR2 SYDVKM. The CDR3 loop is CASRGAQAGGTNTQYF. CDR3 nucleotide sequence: TGTGCCAGCAGGGGCGCCCAAGCGGGAGGGACGAATACGCAGTATTTT.

V usage is TRBV14 and J usage is TRBJ2-3; 14 nucleotides line up with TRBD2. J was trimmed by 4 bases and V by 2 bases; bases with no gene match: 14. The CDR3 covers 20 residues. Germline V gene sequence: CDR1 SGHDN, CDR2 FVKESK. The CDR3 loop reads CASSQTRPGLAGVNADTQYF. The CDR3 nucleotides are TGTGCCAGCAGCCAAACCCGCCCGGGACTAGCGGGAGTCAATGCAGATACGCAGTATTTT.

V gene TRBV4-1 combines with J gene TRBJ2-7, with a weak D call TRBD2 (7 bases). V dropped 0 bases and J dropped 1 base, with 13 bases sitting between them. The germline gives CDR1 MGHRA, CDR2 YSYEKL. The CDR3 has 16 residues. The CDR3 loop is CASSQDGGAGSYEQYF. CDR3 in DNA: TGCGCCAGCAGCCAAGATGGGGGGGCCGGTTCCTACGAGCAGTACTTC.

CDR3 loop: CASSPAAADTQYF. For the CDR3, the DNA is TGTGCCAGCTCACCAGCAGCGGCAGATACGCAGTATTTT. The chain links TRBV18 to TRBJ2-3; D is perhaps TRBD2 (5 bases). V was trimmed by 2 bases and J by 4 bases, leaving 7 bases between them. Germline assignment: CDR1 KGHSH and CDR2 LQKENI. This CDR3 contains 13 residues.

The J gene is TRBJ2-7, the V gene TRBV19, with TRBD1 identical over 7 bases. The CDR3 loop spans 14 amino acids. V was pared by 6 bases and J by 3 bases, with 8 bases of the junction left unmatched. Per the germline V gene, CDR1 is LNHDA and CDR2 is SQIVND (reference sequence). CDR3 in amino acids: CASRFGGQSYEQYF. CDR3 DNA sequence: TGTGCCAGTAGATTTGGGGGACAGAGCTACGAGCAGTACTTC.

The gene calls are TRBV5-8 and TRBJ1-1; 10 positions agree with TRBD1. Germline values: CDR1 SGHTS, CDR2 YDEGEE. This CDR3 has 17 amino acids. The trim removed 0 bases at V and 3 bases at J, leaving 8 bases unmatched. CDR3 loop: CASSLEDRGRGYTEAFF. The DNA of the CDR3 is TGTGCCAGCAGCTTGGAAGACAGGGGGCGCGGGTACACTGAAGCTTTCTTT.

V gene TRBV5-1 combines with J gene TRBJ2-5; 9 bases line up with TRBD1. Germline V lookup: CDR1 SGHRS, CDR2 YFSETQ. The CDR3 totals 15 residues. J lost 5 bases, V lost 5 bases, and 10 bases had no gene match. The CDR3 nucleotides read TGCGCCAGCAGAGAAGGGACAGGGATCGCGGAGACCCAGTACTTC. This codes for CASREGTGIAETQYF.

This clone was seen a handful of times. The CDR3 spells CASSPERTSGNNEQFF. CDR3 DNA: TGTGCCAGCAGCCCGGAAAGGACTAGCGGGAACAATGAGCAGTTCTTC. This rearrangement joins TRBV7-6 to TRBJ2-1, with TRBD2 matching over 12 bases. Trimming at V came to 5 bases and at J to 5 bases, leaving 7 bases not matched to a gene. The CDR3 runs 16 residues. The germline gives CDR1 SGHVS, CDR2 FNYEAQ.